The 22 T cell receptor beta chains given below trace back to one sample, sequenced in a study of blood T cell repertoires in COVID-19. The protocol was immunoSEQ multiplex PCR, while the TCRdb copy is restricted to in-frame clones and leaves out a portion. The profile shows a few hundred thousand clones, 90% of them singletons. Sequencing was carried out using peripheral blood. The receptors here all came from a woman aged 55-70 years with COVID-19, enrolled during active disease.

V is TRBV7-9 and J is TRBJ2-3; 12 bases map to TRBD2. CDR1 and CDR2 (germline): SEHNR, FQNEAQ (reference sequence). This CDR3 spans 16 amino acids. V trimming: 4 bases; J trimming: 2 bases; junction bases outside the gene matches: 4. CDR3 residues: CASSSTSGGFTDTQYF. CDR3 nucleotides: TGTGCCAGCAGCTCGACTAGCGGGGGATTCACAGATACGCAGTATTTT.

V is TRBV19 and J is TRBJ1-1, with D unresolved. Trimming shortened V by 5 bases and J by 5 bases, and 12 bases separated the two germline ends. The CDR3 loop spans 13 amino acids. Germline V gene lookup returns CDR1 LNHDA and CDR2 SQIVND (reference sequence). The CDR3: CASSLRSGTEAFF. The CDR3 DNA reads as TGTGCCAGTAGTCTCCGATCAGGAACTGAAGCTTTCTTT.

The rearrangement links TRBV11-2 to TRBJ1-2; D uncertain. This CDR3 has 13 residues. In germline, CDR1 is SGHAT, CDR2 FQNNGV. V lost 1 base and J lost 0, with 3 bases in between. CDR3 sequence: CASSLGTNYGYTF. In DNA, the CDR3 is TGTGCCAGCAGCTTAGGTACTAACTATGGCTACACCTTC.

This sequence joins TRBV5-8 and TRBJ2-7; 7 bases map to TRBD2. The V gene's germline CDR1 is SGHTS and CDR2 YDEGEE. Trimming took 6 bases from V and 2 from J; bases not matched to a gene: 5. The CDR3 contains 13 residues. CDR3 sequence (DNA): TGTGCCAGCAAGCGGGGAGCAGCCTACGAGCAGTACTTC. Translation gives CASKRGAAYEQYF.

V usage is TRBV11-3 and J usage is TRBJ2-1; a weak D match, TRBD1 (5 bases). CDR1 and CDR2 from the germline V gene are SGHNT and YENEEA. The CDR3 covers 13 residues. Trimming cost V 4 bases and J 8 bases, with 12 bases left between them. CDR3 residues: CASSSPGIDEQFF. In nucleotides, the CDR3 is TGTGCCAGCAGCTCCCCAGGGATCGATGAGCAGTTCTTC.

This chain's CDR3 is CASSDGGARNSPLHF. For the CDR3, the DNA is TGTGCCAGCAGTGACGGGGGGGCGCGGAATTCACCCCTCCACTTT. This chain uses TRBV2 with TRBJ1-6; D possibly corresponds to TRBD1 (6 bases). CDR3 length equals 15 residues. The germline V gene has CDR1 SNHLY and CDR2 FYNNEI. V was trimmed by 3 bases and J by 7 bases, leaving 13 bases between them.

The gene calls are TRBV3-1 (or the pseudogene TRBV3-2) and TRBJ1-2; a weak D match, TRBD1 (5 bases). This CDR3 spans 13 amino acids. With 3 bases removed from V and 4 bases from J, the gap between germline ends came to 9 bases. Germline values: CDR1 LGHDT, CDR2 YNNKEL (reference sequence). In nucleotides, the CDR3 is TGTGCCAGCAGCCAGACGACAGCCTATGGCTACACCTTC. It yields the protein CASSQTTAYGYTF.

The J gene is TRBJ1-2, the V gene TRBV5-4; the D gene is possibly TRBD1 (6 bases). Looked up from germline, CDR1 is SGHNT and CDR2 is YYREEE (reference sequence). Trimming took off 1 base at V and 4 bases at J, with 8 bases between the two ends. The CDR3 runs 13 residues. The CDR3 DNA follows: TGTGCCAGCAGCTTGACAGGGTCCTATGGCTACACCTTC. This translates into CASSLTGSYGYTF.

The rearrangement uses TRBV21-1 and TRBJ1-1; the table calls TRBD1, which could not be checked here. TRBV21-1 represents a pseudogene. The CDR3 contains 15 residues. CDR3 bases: TGTGCCAGCAGGAGACAACAGGGGGAGGGATCTGAAGCTTTCTTT. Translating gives CASRRQQGEGSEAFF.

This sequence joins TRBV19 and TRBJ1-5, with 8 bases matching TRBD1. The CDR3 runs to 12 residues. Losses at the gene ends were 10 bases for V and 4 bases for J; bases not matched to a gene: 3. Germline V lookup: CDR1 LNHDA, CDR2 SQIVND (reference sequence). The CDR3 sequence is CAIRQGNQPQHF. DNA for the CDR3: TGTGCCATAAGACAGGGGAATCAGCCCCAGCATTTT.

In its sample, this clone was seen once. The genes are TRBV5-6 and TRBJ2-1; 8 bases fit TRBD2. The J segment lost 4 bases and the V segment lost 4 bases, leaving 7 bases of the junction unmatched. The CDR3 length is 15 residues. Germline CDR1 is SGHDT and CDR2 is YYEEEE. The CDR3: CASSHTGGRYNEQFF. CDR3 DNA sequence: TGTGCCAGCAGCCATACGGGAGGGAGGTACAATGAGCAGTTCTTC.

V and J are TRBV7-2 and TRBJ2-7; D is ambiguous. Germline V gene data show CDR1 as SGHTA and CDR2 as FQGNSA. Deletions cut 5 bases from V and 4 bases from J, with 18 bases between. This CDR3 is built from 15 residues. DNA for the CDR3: TGTGCCAGCAGCCAAAGCCCCGGCCCCGGGTACGAGCAGTACTTC. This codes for CASSQSPGPGYEQYF.

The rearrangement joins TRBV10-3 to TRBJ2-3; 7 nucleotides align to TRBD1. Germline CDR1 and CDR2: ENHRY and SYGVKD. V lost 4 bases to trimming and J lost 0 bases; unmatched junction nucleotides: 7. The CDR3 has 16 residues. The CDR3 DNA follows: TGTGCCATCAGTGTGGGGACAGCCTCTAGCACAGATACGCAGTATTTT. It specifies CAISVGTASSTDTQYF.

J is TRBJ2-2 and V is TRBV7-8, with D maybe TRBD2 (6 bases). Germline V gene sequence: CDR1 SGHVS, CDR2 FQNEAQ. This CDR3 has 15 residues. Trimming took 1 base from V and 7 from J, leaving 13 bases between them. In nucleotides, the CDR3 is TGTGCCAGCAGCTTAGGTGTGGGACTTGTCGGGGAGCTGTTTTTT. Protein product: CASSLGVGLVGELFF.

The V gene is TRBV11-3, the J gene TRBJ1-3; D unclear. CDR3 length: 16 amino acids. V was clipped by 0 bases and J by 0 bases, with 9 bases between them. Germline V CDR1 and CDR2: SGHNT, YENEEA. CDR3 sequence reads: CASSLEGGRSGNTIYF. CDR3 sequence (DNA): TGTGCCAGCAGCTTAGAAGGCGGGCGCTCTGGAAACACCATATATTTT.

In nucleotides, the CDR3 is TGTGCCAGCAGCCCCAGGGGAAGCTCCTACGAGCAGTACTTC. Translated, it gives CASSPRGSSYEQYF. The chain joins TRBV7-3 to TRBJ2-7; D perhaps matches TRBD1 (6 bases). CDR1 is SGHTA, CDR2 FQGTGA, per germline. Trimming shortened V by 5 bases and J by 0 bases, and 11 bases separated the two germline ends. The CDR3 length is 14 residues.

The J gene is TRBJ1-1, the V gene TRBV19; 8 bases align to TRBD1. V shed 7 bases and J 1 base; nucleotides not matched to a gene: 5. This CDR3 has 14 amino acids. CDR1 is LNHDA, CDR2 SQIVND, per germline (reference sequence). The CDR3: CASNPGTGNTEAFF. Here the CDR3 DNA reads TGTGCCAGTAACCCCGGGACAGGGAACACTGAAGCTTTCTTT.

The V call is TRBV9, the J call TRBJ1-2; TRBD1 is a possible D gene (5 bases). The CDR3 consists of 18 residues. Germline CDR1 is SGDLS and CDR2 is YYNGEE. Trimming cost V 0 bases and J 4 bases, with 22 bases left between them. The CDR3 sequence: CASSVAFQGSGRFYGYTF. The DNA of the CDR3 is TGTGCCAGCAGCGTAGCTTTCCAGGGAAGCGGGAGGTTCTATGGCTACACCTTC. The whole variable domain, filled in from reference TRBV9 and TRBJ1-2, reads DSGVTQTPKHLITATGQRVTLRCSPRSGDLSVYWYQQSLDQGLQFLIQYYNGEERAKGNILERFSAQQFPDLHSELNLSSLELGDSALYFCASSVAFQGSGRFYGYTFGSGTRLTVV.

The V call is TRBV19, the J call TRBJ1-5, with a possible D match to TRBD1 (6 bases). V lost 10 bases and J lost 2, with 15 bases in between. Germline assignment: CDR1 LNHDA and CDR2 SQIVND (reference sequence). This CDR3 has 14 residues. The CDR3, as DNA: TGTGCCATTTCGCAGGGACACGGCAATCAGCCCCAGCATTTT. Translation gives CAISQGHGNQPQHF.

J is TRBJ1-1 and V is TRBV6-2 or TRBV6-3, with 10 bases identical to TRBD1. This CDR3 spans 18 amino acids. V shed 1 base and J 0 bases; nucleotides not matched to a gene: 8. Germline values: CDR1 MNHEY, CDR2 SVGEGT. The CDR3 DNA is TGTGCCAGCAGTTACTTGCCCACGACAGGGGGCATGAACACTGAAGCTTTCTTT. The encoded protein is CASSYLPTTGGMNTEAFF.

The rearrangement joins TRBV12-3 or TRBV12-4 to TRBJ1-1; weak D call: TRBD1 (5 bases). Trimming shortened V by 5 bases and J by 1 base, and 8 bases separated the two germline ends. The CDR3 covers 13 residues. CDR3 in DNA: TGTGCCAGCAGTGGGGGGTCGAACACTGAAGCTTTCTTT. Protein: CASSGGSNTEAFF.

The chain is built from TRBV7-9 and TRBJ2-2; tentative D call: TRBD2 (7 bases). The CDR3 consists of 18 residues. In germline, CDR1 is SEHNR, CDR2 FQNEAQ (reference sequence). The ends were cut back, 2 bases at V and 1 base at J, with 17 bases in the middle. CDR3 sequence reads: CASSLNRRGLRNTGELFF. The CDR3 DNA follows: TGTGCCAGCAGCTTAAATCGGCGGGGGCTAAGGAACACCGGGGAGCTGTTTTTT.